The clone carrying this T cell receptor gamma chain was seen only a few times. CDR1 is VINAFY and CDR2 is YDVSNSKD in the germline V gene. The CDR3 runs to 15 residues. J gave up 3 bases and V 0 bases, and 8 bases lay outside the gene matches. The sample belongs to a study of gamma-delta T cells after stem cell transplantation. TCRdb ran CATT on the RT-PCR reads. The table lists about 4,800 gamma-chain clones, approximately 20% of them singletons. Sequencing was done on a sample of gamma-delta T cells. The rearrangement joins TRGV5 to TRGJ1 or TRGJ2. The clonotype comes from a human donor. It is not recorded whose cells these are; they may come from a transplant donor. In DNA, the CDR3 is TGTGCCACCTGGGACAGGCCGGCGGTTTATTATAAGAAACTCTTT. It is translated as CATWDRPAVYYKKLF.